Reported below is one TCR beta chain. What it recognizes is unknown. Germline and junction disagree at one end, which may indicate a read error. The source of the sample is a study of blood T cells in healthy people across ages. Study-level information: T cells yielded about one barcoded beta molecule per two cells through template switching. Study-level points and caveats: PBMCs left unsorted prevented a conclusive naive versus antigen-experienced comparison.

Germline CDR1 SGHTA, CDR2 FQGTGA. The CDR3 is 16 residues long. Primers used in a second PCR of roughly 6 to 11 cycles were a sample-barcoded 5' primer and a J-beta primer mix. TCRdb processed the 5' RACE reads anew with MiXCR; each CDR3 protein has one entry. The table includes approximately 900,000 distinct CDR3 sequences, 25% to 35% detected once. These data also featured in a second study, about T cells of mothers and their children.

V usage is TRBV7-3 and J usage is TRBJ2-1; 11 bases fit TRBD2. The receptor was isolated from a woman aged 40 to 49 in good health. The sample taken for sequencing was blood. For the CDR3, the DNA is TGTTCCAGCAGCTTAAAAACTAGCGGGAGTTGCAATGAGCAGTTCTTC. It translates to CSSSLKTSGSCNEQFF.